This T cell receptor (beta chain) was sequenced in a study of early T cells in non-severe SARS-CoV-2 infection. Germline-derived CDR1 and CDR2 are LGHNA and YSLEER. V shed 4 bases and J shed 2 bases, with 11 bases lying between them. The CDR3 spans 14 residues. TCRdb passed the 5' RACE reads through MiXCR, listing each CDR3 protein once. The sample holds around 47,000 distinct CDR3 sequences, under 13% seen once. There are many counts of this clonotype. The sequencing input was whole blood. The chain has TRBV4-3 and TRBJ1-1; possibly TRBD1 for D (5 bases). This clonotype originated in an adult who was a healthcare worker with PCR-confirmed SARS-CoV-2 infection or an uninfected control (not recorded which). The CDR3 coding sequence is TGCGCCAGCAGCCTGAGTTGGGACAACACTGAAGCTTTCTTT. Protein sequence: CASSLSWDNTEAFF.